The subject of this entry is one T cell receptor beta chain. This entry belongs to a study of shared clonotypes between healthy human individuals. CDR1 MDHEN and CDR2 SYDVKM come from the germline V gene. This CDR3 region has 13 residues. V was pared by 6 bases and J by 9 bases, with 9 bases of the junction left unmatched. Researchers divided each subset's genomic DNA evenly across several immunoSEQ plates. Libraries were prepared by immunoSEQ multiplex PCR; TCRdb keeps only in-frame clonotypes and omits some of them. Seen here are 2,500,000 or so clones, 80% to 95% observed once, and the top ten hold around 0.4%.

The chain links TRBV28 to TRBJ2-7, with 9 nucleotides matching TRBD1. This clonotype was obtained from a man aged 18 to 30 in good health. Some clones in this sample may be carry-over from other donors' samples. Sample: naive CD4+ T cells from PBMCs. Subset defined: CD45RA+ positively selected. The CDR3 DNA follows: TGTGCCAGCAGCCTAGAGGGGACAGGGTGGCAGTACTTC. Translating it yields CASSLEGTGWQYF.